The 10 T cell receptor beta chains given below trace back to one sample, sequenced in a study of OX40 agonist ivuxolimab in advanced cancers. Produced via immunoSEQ multiplex PCR; TCRdb's table is partial and in-frame only. The table shows some 55,000 clones, with 60% to 80% occurring only once. Source: CD4+ or CD8+ T cells sorted from blood, taken in a trial of the OX40 agonist ivuxolimab. The receptors originated from an adult with an advanced solid tumor such as melanoma, head and neck, liver or kidney cancer.

This rearrangement joins TRBV5-4 to TRBJ2-1, with D hard to call. The CDR3 contains 15 residues. Trimming removed 2 bases from V and 0 bases from J, with 9 bases in between. Looked up from germline, CDR1 is SGHNT and CDR2 is YYREEE (reference sequence). The CDR3 sequence: CASSLGLNSYNEQFF. In DNA form, the CDR3 reads TGTGCCAGCAGCTTAGGGTTGAACTCCTACAATGAGCAGTTCTTC.

The chain joins TRBV7-2 to TRBJ1-6; D is uncertain. This CDR3 is built from 16 residues. V lost 1 base to trimming and J lost 7 bases, with 14 bases between them. Germline CDR1 reads SGHTA; CDR2 reads FQGNSA. The CDR3 is CASSLGSGRVNSPLHF. The CDR3 region has the DNA TGTGCCAGCAGCTTAGGTTCCGGACGGGTAAATTCACCCCTCCACTTT.

The chain has TRBV9 and TRBJ2-3, with 14 bases fitting TRBD2. There are 17 residues in the CDR3. Germline CDR1 and CDR2: SGDLS and YYNGEE. The V and J ends lost 0 bases and 1 base, in that order; junction bases with no gene match: 1. In DNA, the CDR3 is TGTGCCAGCAGCGTAGAGGGACTAGCGGGGGGCACAGATACGCAGTATTTT. Translated: CASSVEGLAGGTDTQYF.

V is TRBV9 and J is TRBJ1-6; TRBD1 aligns across 8 bases. The V segment lost 3 bases and the J segment 3 bases; nucleotides outside the gene matches: 8. The CDR3 loop spans 17 amino acids. Per germline, CDR1 SGDLS and CDR2 YYNGEE. The CDR3 DNA reads as TGTGCCAGCAGCGCCCCAGGGGGCCGACTCTATAATTCACCCCTCCACTTT. Translation gives CASSAPGGRLYNSPLHF.

This chain uses TRBV14 with TRBJ1-1, with D hard to call. The V gene's germline CDR1 is SGHDN and CDR2 FVKESK. The CDR3 has 12 amino acids. V was trimmed by 4 bases and J by 1 base, leaving 4 bases between them. As DNA, the CDR3 is TGTGCCAGCAGCCGGCAGAACACTGAAGCTTTCTTT. Residues: CASSRQNTEAFF.

The chain employs TRBV7-2 and TRBJ1-2, with D perhaps TRBD1 (6 bases). V gave up 1 base and J gave up 4 bases, with 13 bases separating them. Per germline, CDR1 SGHTA and CDR2 FQGNSA. CDR3 size: 15 residues. Written as DNA, the CDR3 is TGTGCCAGCAGCTTAGAGGGGCAGGGGTCCTATGGCTACACCTTC. Translation: CASSLEGQGSYGYTF.

The CDR3 nucleotides are TGTGCCAGCAGGCGGGGGGAAGCTTTCTTT. Its protein product is CASRRGEAFF. The J gene is TRBJ1-1, the V gene TRBV6-6; perhaps TRBD1 as D (5 bases). The CDR3 contains 10 residues. Germline V gene lookup returns CDR1 MNHNY and CDR2 SVGAGI (reference sequence). The germline V and J ends were trimmed by 6 bases and 8 bases, with 7 bases remaining between them.

The V call is TRBV7-2, the J call TRBJ1-6, with 9 bases fitting TRBD1. V shed 3 bases and J 10 bases; nucleotides not matched to a gene: 7. Looked up from germline, CDR1 is SGHTA and CDR2 is FQGNSA. This CDR3 comprises 15 residues. The CDR3 sequence: CASSFRDRALSPLHF. CDR3 bases: TGTGCCAGCAGCTTCCGGGACAGGGCTTTATCACCCCTCCACTTT.

The chain couples TRBV14 to TRBJ2-7, with 8 bases fitting TRBD1. Germline CDR1 SGHDN, CDR2 FVKESK. This CDR3 has 17 residues. Trimming at V came to 1 base and at J to 3 bases, leaving 11 bases not matched to a gene. In DNA form, the CDR3 reads TGTGCCAGCAGCCAAGGATTCGGGACAGGAGCTTACTACGAGCAGTACTTC. Protein sequence: CASSQGFGTGAYYEQYF. The whole variable domain, filled in from reference TRBV14 and TRBJ2-7, reads EAGVTQFPSHSVIEKGQTVTLRCDPISGHDNLYWYRRVMGKEIKFLLHFVKESKQDESGMPNNRFLAERTGGTYSTLKVQPAELEDSGVYFCASSQGFGTGAYYEQYFGPGTRLTVT.

V is TRBV5-1 and J is TRBJ2-1, with D perhaps TRBD1 (5 bases). V gave up 3 bases and J gave up 8 bases, with 15 bases separating them. This CDR3 is built from 14 residues. The V gene's germline CDR1 is SGHRS and CDR2 YFSETQ. CDR3 amino acids: CASSYTRVFDEQFF. The CDR3 DNA follows: TGCGCCAGCAGCTATACCAGGGTCTTCGATGAGCAGTTCTTC. Combining the CDR3 with reference TRBV5-1 and TRBJ2-1 gives the whole variable domain KAGVTQTPRYLIKTRGQQVTLSCSPISGHRSVSWYQQTPGQGLQFLFEYFSETQRNKGNFPGRFSGRQFSNSRSEMNVSTLELGDSALYLCASSYTRVFDEQFFGPGTRLTVL.